The 27 T cell receptor beta chains reported below all come from one sample, sequenced in a study of cytomegalovirus exposure and HLA in healthy donors. The PCR made use of 60 Vbeta and 13 Jbeta primers. Produced via immunoSEQ multiplex PCR; TCRdb's table is partial and in-frame only. This sample has about 140,000 clones, with about 84% found just once. The sample was PBMCs. The receptors here all came from a woman younger than 30 in good health and CMV-seropositive.

This clone was observed a handful of times. This chain joins TRBV18 and TRBJ1-1; 9 bases align to TRBD1. The CDR3 runs to 14 residues. V was clipped by 3 bases and J by 3 bases; unmatched bases: 2. Per the germline V gene, CDR1 is KGHSH and CDR2 is LQKENI. This CDR3 is CASSPRTGDTEAFF. CDR3 nucleotides: TGTGCCAGCTCACCGCGGACAGGGGACACTGAAGCTTTCTTT.

This chain uses TRBV27 with TRBJ1-2; TRBD1 might be the D (5 bases). CDR3 length: 16 residues. V lost 2 bases, J lost 2 bases, and 15 bases lay in between. Germline CDR1 MNHEY, CDR2 SMNVEV (reference sequence). This CDR3 reads CASSLISGNINYGYTF. Here the CDR3 DNA reads TGTGCCAGCAGTTTAATCTCAGGGAATATCAACTATGGCTACACCTTC.

The rearrangement joins TRBV30 to TRBJ1-3; unclear D gene. Germline V lookup: CDR1 GTSNPN, CDR2 SVGIG (reference sequence). Trimming took 2 bases from V and 1 from J, leaving 12 bases between them. The CDR3 is 15 amino acids. The CDR3 loop is CAWSLGYSSGNTIYF. CDR3 bases: TGTGCCTGGAGTCTCGGGTATTCGTCTGGAAACACCATATATTTT.

In its sample, this clone was seen once. V usage is TRBV6-5 and J usage is TRBJ1-5, with TRBD1 identical over 7 bases. Germline V gives CDR1 MNHEY, CDR2 SVGAGI. The CDR3 has 14 amino acids. V gave up 4 bases and J gave up 7 bases; unmatched junction bases: 7. The CDR3, as DNA: TGTGCCAGCAGTTCACAGGGGCTTAGGCAGCCCCAGCATTTT. Amino acid sequence: CASSSQGLRQPQHF.

The chain carries TRBV27 and TRBJ1-2, with 8 nucleotides matching TRBD1. Germline values: CDR1 MNHEY, CDR2 SMNVEV (reference sequence). V lost 5 bases, J lost 5 bases, and 10 bases stayed unmatched. The CDR3 totals 15 residues. As DNA, the CDR3 is TGTGCCAGCAGTCCGACCCCTAGACAGGGGTATGGCTACACCTTC. This codes for CASSPTPRQGYGYTF.

The chain's CDR3 is CASRKQDREGEAFF. The CDR3 bases are TGTGCCAGCAGAAAGCAGGACAGGGAGGGTGAAGCTTTCTTT. This rearrangement joins TRBV7-9 to TRBJ1-1, with 8 bases that match TRBD1. The V and J ends lost 6 bases and 7 bases, in that order; junction bases with no gene match: 10. Germline CDR1 and CDR2: SEHNR and FQNEAQ (reference sequence). The CDR3 runs to 14 residues.

This chain links TRBV6-1 with TRBJ2-2; D gene unclear. Germline loops: CDR1 MNHNS, CDR2 SASEGT. The CDR3 is made up of 11 amino acids. Trimming left V 7 bases short and J 12 bases short, with 12 bases between. This CDR3 reads CASILHPKLFF. The CDR3 DNA reads TGTGCCAGCATACTCCATCCGAAGCTGTTTTTT.

The chain employs TRBV25-1 and TRBJ2-3, with D perhaps matching TRBD1 (7 bases). Germline CDR1 MGHDK, CDR2 SYGVNS. The CDR3 spans 16 residues. Trimming cost V 5 bases and J 1 base, with 16 bases left between them. The CDR3 reads CASSNTQGTGTDTQYF. CDR3 in DNA: TGTGCCAGCAGTAACACACAGGGGACTGGCACAGATACGCAGTATTTT.

The chain employs TRBV11-2 and TRBJ2-7; 11 positions agree with TRBD2. Germline trimming cut 5 bases from V and 4 bases from J; bases unmatched to any gene: 7. CDR1 and CDR2 (germline): SGHAT, FQNNGV. The CDR3 is 15 amino acids. CDR3 protein: CASSPTSGGTYEQYF. The CDR3 DNA reads as TGTGCCAGCAGCCCCACTAGCGGGGGAACATACGAGCAGTACTTC.

The rearrangement uses TRBV6-5 and TRBJ1-6; no definite D call. This CDR3 has 14 amino acids. Deletions cut 0 bases from V and 6 bases from J, with 6 bases between. Germline assignment: CDR1 MNHEY and CDR2 SVGAGI. In DNA, the CDR3 is TGTGCCAGCAGTTACTCTGCGGGTAATTCACCCCTCCACTTT. It encodes CASSYSAGNSPLHF.

This chain uses TRBV4-3 with TRBJ1-4; D might be TRBD1 (6 bases). Germline-derived CDR1 and CDR2 are LGHNA and YSLEER. V was clipped by 0 bases and J by 5 bases, with 13 bases between them. The CDR3 spans 16 residues. CDR3 amino acids: CASSQDRGTLNEKLFF. The CDR3 DNA is TGCGCCAGCAGCCAAGATCGAGGGACACTAAATGAAAAACTGTTTTTT.

The gene calls are TRBV2 and TRBJ2-1; TRBD2 matches 7 bases. CDR1 is SNHLY and CDR2 is FYNNEI in the germline V gene. The CDR3 is 17 residues long. V lost 7 bases to trimming and J lost 4 bases; unmatched junction nucleotides: 16. The CDR3 bases are TGTGCCAGCAAATTCAGCGGGGACTCGAAAAATTACAATGAGCAGTTCTTC. It translates to CASKFSGDSKNYNEQFF. The full variable domain, rest sourced from reference TRBV2 and TRBJ2-1, is EPEVTQTPSHQVTQMGQEVILRCVPISNHLYFYWYRQILGQKVEFLVSFYNNEISEKSEIFDDQFSVERPDGSNFTLKIRSTKLEDSAMYFCASKFSGDSKNYNEQFFGPGTRLTVL.

V and J are TRBV19 and TRBJ1-2; D is unclear. Per the germline V gene, CDR1 is LNHDA and CDR2 is SQIVND (reference sequence). CDR3 length equals 14 residues. The V and J ends lost 2 bases and 2 bases respectively, with 9 bases between them. CDR3 sequence (DNA): TGTGCCAGTAGTATAAACCGTCAGAACTATGGCTACACCTTC. Amino acids: CASSINRQNYGYTF.

The chain couples TRBV13 to TRBJ1-4; D unclear. The CDR3 totals 15 residues. V was cut by 5 bases and J by 8 bases, with 18 bases left in between. The germline CDR1 and CDR2 sequences are PRHDT and FYEKMQ (reference sequence). The CDR3 coding sequence is TGTGCCAGCAGCCTTCGAGCGCGTGGGAGGGAAAAACTGTTTTTT. Its translation is CASSLRARGREKLFF.

This clone was seen a single time. The chain recombines TRBV28 with TRBJ1-1; tentatively, D is TRBD1 (5 bases). From germline, CDR1 is MDHEN and CDR2 SYDVKM. V shed 7 bases and J shed 10 bases, with 16 bases lying between them. CDR3 length: 12 amino acids. The chain's CDR3 is CASTRAGEGAFF. The CDR3 nucleotides are TGTGCCAGCACCCGGGCGGGGGAGGGAGCTTTCTTT.

The genes are TRBV19 and TRBJ1-5; TRBD1 matches at 7 bases. Germline V CDR1 and CDR2: LNHDA, SQIVND (reference sequence). The J segment lost 5 bases and the V segment lost 5 bases, leaving 12 bases of the junction unmatched. This CDR3 has 16 amino acids. The chain's CDR3 is CASSARQGPGYQPQHF. CDR3 DNA: TGTGCCAGTAGTGCGAGACAGGGCCCCGGATATCAGCCCCAGCATTTT.

The rearrangement uses TRBV6-1 and TRBJ1-1; TRBD1 aligns across 8 bases. CDR3 length: 14 residues. Per germline, CDR1 MNHNS and CDR2 SASEGT. J lost 7 bases, V lost 4 bases, and 8 bases had no gene match. CDR3 DNA: TGTGCCAGCAGTGCGCAGACAGGGGTCAGTGAAGCTTTCTTT. Amino acid sequence: CASSAQTGVSEAFF.

The J gene is TRBJ2-1, the V gene TRBV7-8, with TRBD2 identical over 8 bases. V gave up 6 bases and J gave up 12 bases; unmatched junction bases: 19. This CDR3 contains 16 residues. Germline lookup yields CDR1 SGHVS and CDR2 FQNEAQ. CDR3 protein: CASSRAGGAQTGPQFF. The CDR3 DNA follows: TGTGCCAGCAGTCGCGCCGGGGGGGCGCAAACGGGTCCGCAGTTCTTC.

The gene calls are TRBV14 and TRBJ1-4, with D possibly being TRBD1 (6 bases). In germline, CDR1 is SGHDN, CDR2 FVKESK. V gave up 0 bases and J gave up 1 base, with 9 bases separating them. The length of the CDR3 is 16 residues. DNA of the CDR3: TGTGCCAGCAGCCAAGAGGAACAGGGAACTAATGAAAAACTGTTTTTT. Residues: CASSQEEQGTNEKLFF.

The chain couples TRBV2 to TRBJ2-3; 14 nucleotides align to TRBD2. Looked up from germline, CDR1 is SNHLY and CDR2 is FYNNEI. The V segment lost 5 bases and the J segment 6 bases; nucleotides outside the gene matches: 16. This CDR3 spans 19 amino acids. For the CDR3, the DNA is TGTGCCAGCAGTCTATCCGGGACTAGCGGGGGCCGGGGGAGGGATACGCAGTATTTT. This encodes CASSLSGTSGGRGRDTQYF.

This clone turned up a few times. The chain uses TRBV4-1 and TRBJ1-5; 8 positions agree with TRBD1. Germline lookup yields CDR1 MGHRA and CDR2 YSYEKL. The J segment lost 2 bases and the V segment lost 4 bases, leaving 13 bases of the junction unmatched. The CDR3 loop spans 18 amino acids. The CDR3 region is CASSPSGQAGGGNQPQHF. The CDR3 DNA reads TGCGCCAGCAGCCCGTCGGGACAGGCTGGTGGGGGCAATCAGCCCCAGCATTTT.

V gene TRBV30 combines with J gene TRBJ2-7; 7 bases line up with TRBD1. The CDR3 consists of 12 residues. V trimming: 4 bases; J trimming: 5 bases; junction bases outside the gene matches: 5. Germline values: CDR1 GTSNPN, CDR2 SVGIG (reference sequence). CDR3 loop: CAWTRGPNEQYF. For the CDR3, the DNA is TGTGCCTGGACTAGGGGGCCCAACGAGCAGTACTTC.

The V gene is TRBV2, the J gene TRBJ1-6, with 9 bases that match TRBD1. V shed 6 bases, J shed 6 bases, and the junction held 9 bases outside the gene matches. The CDR3 sequence is 16 residues long. Germline-derived CDR1 and CDR2 are SNHLY and FYNNEI. CDR3 sequence (DNA): TGTGCCAGCAGCGGGACAGGGCGGTTAAGTAATTCACCCCTCCACTTT. Its translation is CASSGTGRLSNSPLHF.

V gene TRBV2 combines with J gene TRBJ2-5, with a tentative D call TRBD2 (5 bases). Matching the DNA end better, TRBJ2-7 makes the J call doubtful. Germline V CDR1 and CDR2: SNHLY, FYNNEI. The CDR3 is made up of 14 amino acids. CDR3 loop: CASSEDSRAYEQYF. The CDR3 DNA follows: TGTGCCAGCAGTGAAGATTCGCGGGCCTACGAGCAGTACTTC.

The gene calls are TRBV6-4 and TRBJ2-1; D is perhaps TRBD1 (5 bases). Germline-derived CDR1 and CDR2 are MRHNA and SNTAGT. This CDR3 has 15 residues. V lost 7 bases and J 0 bases, leaving 13 bases between the germline ends. The CDR3 region is CASTLDSSSYNEQFF. The CDR3 coding sequence is TGTGCCAGCACCCTAGACAGTAGCTCCTACAATGAGCAGTTCTTC.

The chain has TRBV19 and TRBJ1-2; D uncertain. V was cut by 0 bases and J by 4 bases, with 15 bases left in between. The CDR3 spans 16 residues. Germline V lookup: CDR1 LNHDA, CDR2 SQIVND (reference sequence). CDR3 loop: CASSIDSVRPGYGYTF. CDR3 DNA sequence: TGTGCCAGTAGTATAGATTCGGTCAGGCCCGGCTATGGCTACACCTTC.

This chain connects TRBV13 to TRBJ1-6; D is ambiguous. CDR1 PRHDT and CDR2 FYEKMQ come from the germline V gene (reference sequence). The CDR3 loop spans 14 amino acids. Trimming shortened V by 5 bases and J by 10 bases, and 15 bases separated the two germline ends. The CDR3 protein is CASSPDRGLSPLHF. The CDR3 DNA sequence: TGTGCCAGCAGCCCTGACCGTGGGCTCTCACCCCTCCACTTT. The full variable domain, its missing parts supplied by reference TRBV13 and TRBJ1-6, is AAGVIQSPRHLIKEKRETATLKCYPIPRHDTVYWYQQGPGQDPQFLISFYEKMQSDKGSIPDRFSAQQFSDYHSELNMSSLELGDSALYFCASSPDRGLSPLHFGNGTRLTVT.